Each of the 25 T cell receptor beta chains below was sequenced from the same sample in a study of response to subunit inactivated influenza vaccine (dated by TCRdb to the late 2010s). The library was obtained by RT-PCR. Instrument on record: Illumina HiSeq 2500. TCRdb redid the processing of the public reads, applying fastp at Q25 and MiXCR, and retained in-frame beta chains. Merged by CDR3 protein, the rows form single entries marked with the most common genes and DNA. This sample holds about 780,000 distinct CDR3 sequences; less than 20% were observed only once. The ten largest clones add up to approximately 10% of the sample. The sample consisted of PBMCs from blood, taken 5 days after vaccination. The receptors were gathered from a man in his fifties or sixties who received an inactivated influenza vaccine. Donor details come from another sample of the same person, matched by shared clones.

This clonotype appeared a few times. The CDR3 bases are TGTGCCATCAGTGAGTCGCCAGGGGTAGAGACCCAGTACTTC. Translated, it gives CAISESPGVETQYF. V is TRBV10-3 and J is TRBJ2-5; a weak D match, TRBD1 (6 bases). Germline V gene sequence: CDR1 ENHRY, CDR2 SYGVKD. This CDR3 has 14 residues. Trimming cost V 0 bases and J 4 bases, with 9 bases left between them.

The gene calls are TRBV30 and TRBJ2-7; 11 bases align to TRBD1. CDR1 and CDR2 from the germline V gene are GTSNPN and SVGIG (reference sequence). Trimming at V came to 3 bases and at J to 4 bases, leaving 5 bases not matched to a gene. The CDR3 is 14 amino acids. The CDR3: CAWSMGTGGYEQYF. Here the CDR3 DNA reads TGTGCCTGGAGCATGGGGACAGGGGGATACGAGCAGTACTTC.

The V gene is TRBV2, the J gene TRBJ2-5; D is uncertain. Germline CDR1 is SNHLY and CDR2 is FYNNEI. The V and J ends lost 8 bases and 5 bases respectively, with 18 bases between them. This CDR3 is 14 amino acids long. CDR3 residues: CASSPGRPGETQYF. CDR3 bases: TGTGCCAGCTCTCCTGGACGGCCCGGGGAGACCCAGTACTTC.

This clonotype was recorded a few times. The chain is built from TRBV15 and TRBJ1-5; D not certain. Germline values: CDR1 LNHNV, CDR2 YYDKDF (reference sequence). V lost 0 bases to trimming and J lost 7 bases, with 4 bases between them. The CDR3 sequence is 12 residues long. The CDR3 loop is CATSREIQPQHF. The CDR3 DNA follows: TGTGCCACCAGCAGAGAGATCCAGCCCCAGCATTTT.

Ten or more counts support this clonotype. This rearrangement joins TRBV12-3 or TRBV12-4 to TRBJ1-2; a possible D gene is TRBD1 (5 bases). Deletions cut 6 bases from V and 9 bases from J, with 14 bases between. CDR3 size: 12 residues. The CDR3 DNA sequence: TGTGCCAGCAGGCCCTCGGGGGTTCGCTACACCTTC. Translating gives CASRPSGVRYTF.

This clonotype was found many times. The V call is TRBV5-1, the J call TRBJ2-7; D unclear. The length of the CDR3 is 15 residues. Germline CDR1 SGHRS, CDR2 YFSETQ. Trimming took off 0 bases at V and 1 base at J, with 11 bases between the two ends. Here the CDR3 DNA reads TGCGCCAGCAGCTTGGCCCTGGGCAGGTCCTACGAGCAGTACTTC. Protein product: CASSLALGRSYEQYF. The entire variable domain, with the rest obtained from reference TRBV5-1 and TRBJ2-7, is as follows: KAGVTQTPRYLIKTRGQQVTLSCSPISGHRSVSWYQQTPGQGLQFLFEYFSETQRNKGNFPGRFSGRQFSNSRSEMNVSTLELGDSALYLCASSLALGRSYEQYFGPGTRLTVT.

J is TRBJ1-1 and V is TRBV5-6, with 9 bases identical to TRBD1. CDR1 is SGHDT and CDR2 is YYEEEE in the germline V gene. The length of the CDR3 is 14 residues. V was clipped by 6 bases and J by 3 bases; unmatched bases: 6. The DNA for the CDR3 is TGTGCCAGCACCGGGACAGGGCTGGACACTGAAGCTTTCTTT. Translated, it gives CASTGTGLDTEAFF. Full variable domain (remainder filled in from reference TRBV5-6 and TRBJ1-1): DAGVTQSPTHLIKTRGQQVTLRCSPKSGHDTVSWYQQALGQGPQFIFQYYEEEERQRGNFPDRFSGHQFPNYSSELNVNALLLGDSALYLCASTGTGLDTEAFFGQGTRLTVV.

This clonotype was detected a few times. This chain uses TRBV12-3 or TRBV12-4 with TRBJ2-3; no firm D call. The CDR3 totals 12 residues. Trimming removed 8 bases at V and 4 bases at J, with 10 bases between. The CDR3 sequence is CASRMSADTQYF. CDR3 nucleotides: TGTGCCAGCCGAATGAGTGCAGATACGCAGTATTTT.

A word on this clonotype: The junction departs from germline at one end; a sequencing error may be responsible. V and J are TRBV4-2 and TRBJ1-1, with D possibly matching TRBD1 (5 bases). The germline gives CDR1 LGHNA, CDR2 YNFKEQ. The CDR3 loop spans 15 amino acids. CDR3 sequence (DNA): TGTGCCAGCAGCCGGGGGGGGACCATGAACGCTGAAGCTTTCTTT. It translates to CASSRGGTMNAEAFF.

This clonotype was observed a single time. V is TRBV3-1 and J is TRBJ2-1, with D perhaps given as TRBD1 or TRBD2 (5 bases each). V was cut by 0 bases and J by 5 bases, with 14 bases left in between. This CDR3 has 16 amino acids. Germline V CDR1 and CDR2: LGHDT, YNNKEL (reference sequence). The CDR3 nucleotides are TGTGCCAGCAGCCAAGAATTCGGGACCAACAACAATGAGCAGTTCTTC. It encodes CASSQEFGTNNNEQFF.

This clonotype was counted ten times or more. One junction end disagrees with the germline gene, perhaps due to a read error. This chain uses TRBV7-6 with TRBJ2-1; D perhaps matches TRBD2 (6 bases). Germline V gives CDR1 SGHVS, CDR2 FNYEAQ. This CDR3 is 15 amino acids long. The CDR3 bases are TGTGCCAGCAGCTGGGTCGGGGGTTCCTTCAATGAGCAGTTCTTC. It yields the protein CASSWVGGSFNEQFF.

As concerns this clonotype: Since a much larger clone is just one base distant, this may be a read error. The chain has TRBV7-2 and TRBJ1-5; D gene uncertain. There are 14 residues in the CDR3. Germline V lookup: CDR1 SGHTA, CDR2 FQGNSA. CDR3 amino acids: CASSLVPSPQPHHF. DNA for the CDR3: TGTGCCAGCAGCTTAGTTCCCTCGCCTCAGCCCCATCATTTT. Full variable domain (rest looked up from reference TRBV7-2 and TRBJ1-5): GAGVSQSPSNKVTEKGKDVELRCDPISGHTALYWYRQSLGQGLEFLIYFQGNSAPDKSGLPSDRFSAERTGGSVSTLTIQRTQQEDSAVYLCASSLVPSPQPHHFGDGTRLSIL.

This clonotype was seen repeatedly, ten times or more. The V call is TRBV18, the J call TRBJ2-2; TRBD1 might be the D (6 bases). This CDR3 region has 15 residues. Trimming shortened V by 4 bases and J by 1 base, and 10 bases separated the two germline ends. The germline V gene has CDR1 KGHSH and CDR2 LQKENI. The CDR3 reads CASSRGHLNTGELFF. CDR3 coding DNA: TGTGCCAGCTCACGGGGACACCTGAACACCGGGGAGCTGTTTTTT.

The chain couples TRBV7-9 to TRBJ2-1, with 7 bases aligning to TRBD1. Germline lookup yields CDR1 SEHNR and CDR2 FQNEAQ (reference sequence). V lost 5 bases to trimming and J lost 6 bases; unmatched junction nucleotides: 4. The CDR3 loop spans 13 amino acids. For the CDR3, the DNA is TGTGCCAGCAGCCAGACAGGGTCCAATGAGCAGTTCTTC. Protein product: CASSQTGSNEQFF.

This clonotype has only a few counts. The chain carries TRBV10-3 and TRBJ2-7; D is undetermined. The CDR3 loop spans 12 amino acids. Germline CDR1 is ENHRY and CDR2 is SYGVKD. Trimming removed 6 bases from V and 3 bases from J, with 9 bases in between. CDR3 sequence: CAISAMDYEQYF. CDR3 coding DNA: TGTGCCATCAGCGCGATGGACTACGAGCAGTACTTC.

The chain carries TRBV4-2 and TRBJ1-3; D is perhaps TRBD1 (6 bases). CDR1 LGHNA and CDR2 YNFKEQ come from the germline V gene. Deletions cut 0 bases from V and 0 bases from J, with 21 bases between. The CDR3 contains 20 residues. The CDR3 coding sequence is TGTGCCAGCAGCCAAGAGTGGGGCGGGGGCTATCGTTACTCTGGAAACACCATATATTTT. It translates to CASSQEWGGGYRYSGNTIYF.

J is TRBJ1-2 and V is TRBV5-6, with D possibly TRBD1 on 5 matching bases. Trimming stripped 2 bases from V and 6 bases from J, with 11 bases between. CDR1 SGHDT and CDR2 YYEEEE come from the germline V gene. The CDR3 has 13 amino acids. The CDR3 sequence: CASSFVLGDGYTF. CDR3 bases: TGTGCCAGCAGCTTCGTATTGGGGGATGGCTACACCTTC. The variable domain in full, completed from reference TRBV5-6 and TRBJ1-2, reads DAGVTQSPTHLIKTRGQQVTLRCSPKSGHDTVSWYQQALGQGPQFIFQYYEEEERQRGNFPDRFSGHQFPNYSSELNVNALLLGDSALYLCASSFVLGDGYTFGSGTRLTVV.

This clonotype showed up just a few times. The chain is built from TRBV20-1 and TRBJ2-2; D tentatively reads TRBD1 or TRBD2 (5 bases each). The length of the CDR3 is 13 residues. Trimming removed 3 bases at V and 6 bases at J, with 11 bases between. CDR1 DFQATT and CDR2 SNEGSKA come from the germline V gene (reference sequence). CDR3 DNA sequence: TGCAGTGCTAGCAGGGAGACCTCCGGGGAGCTGTTTTTT. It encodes CSASRETSGELFF.

CDR3 amino acids: CASRGAKRGPTDTQYF. CDR3 nucleotide sequence: TGTGCCAGCAGGGGTGCGAAGCGGGGCCCCACAGATACGCAGTATTTT. The rearrangement uses TRBV5-6 and TRBJ2-3, with 7 bases fitting TRBD2. With V trimmed by 5 bases and J by 2 bases, 11 bases remained unmatched. This CDR3 is 16 amino acids long. CDR1 is SGHDT, CDR2 YYEEEE, per germline.

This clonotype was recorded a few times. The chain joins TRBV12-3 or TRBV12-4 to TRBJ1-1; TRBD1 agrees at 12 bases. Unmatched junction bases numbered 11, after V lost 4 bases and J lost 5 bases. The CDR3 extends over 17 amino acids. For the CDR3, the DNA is TGTGCCAGCAGTTCACCCCCGGGACAGGGGGCACGAACTGAAGCTTTCTTT. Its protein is CASSSPPGQGARTEAFF.

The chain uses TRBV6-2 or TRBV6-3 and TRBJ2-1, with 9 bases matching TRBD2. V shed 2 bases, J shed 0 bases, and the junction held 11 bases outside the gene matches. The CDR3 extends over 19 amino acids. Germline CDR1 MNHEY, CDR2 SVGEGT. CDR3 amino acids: CASSYDLREGLASYNEQFF. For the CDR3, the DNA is TGTGCCAGCAGTTACGATTTGCGGGAGGGCCTCGCCTCCTACAATGAGCAGTTCTTC.

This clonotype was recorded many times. This CDR3 reads CATSRSWQRNTEAFF. The CDR3 DNA is TGTGCCACCAGCAGGTCGTGGCAGAGGAACACTGAAGCTTTCTTT. This rearrangement joins TRBV15 to TRBJ1-1; D remains unclear. The CDR3 contains 15 residues. Trimming removed 3 bases from V and 1 base from J, with 12 bases in between. Germline CDR1 is LNHNV and CDR2 is YYDKDF (reference sequence).

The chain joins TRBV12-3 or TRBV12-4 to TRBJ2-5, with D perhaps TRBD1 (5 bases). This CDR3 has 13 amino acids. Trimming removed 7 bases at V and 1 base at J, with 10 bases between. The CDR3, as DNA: TGTGCCAGCAATCCAGGGTTCCAAGAGACCCAGTACTTC. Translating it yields CASNPGFQETQYF.

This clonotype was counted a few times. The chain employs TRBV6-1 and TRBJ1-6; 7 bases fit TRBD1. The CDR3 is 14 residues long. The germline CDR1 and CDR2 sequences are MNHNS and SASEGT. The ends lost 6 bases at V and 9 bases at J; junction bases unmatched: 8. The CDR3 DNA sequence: TGTGCCAGCAGGACCGGGACAGTATCTTCACCCCTCCACTTT. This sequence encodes CASRTGTVSSPLHF.

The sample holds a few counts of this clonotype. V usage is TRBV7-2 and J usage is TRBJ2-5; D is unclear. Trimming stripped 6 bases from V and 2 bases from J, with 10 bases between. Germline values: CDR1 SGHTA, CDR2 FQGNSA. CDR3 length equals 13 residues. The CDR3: CASSKTIQETQYF. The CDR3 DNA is TGTGCCAGCAGTAAAACAATACAAGAGACCCAGTACTTC.